The clone carrying this T cell receptor (beta chain) showed up just once. The CDR3 runs to 13 residues. V lost 8 bases and J 6 bases, leaving 13 bases between the germline ends. Germline CDR1 is LNHNV and CDR2 is YYDKDF (reference sequence). The data derive from a study of long-term antiretroviral therapy in people with HIV. Survey-level immunoSEQ v3.0 assays were run. Generated by immunoSEQ multiplex PCR, the TCRdb table keeps only in-frame clones and is missing some. The table records fewer than 20,000 clones, around four fifths of them present only once. Sequencing was performed on unsorted PBMCs, taken around 2.4 years before starting antiretroviral therapy. The TCR was taken from a woman aged 45-60 years with HIV. This sequence joins TRBV15 and TRBJ2-2, with D hard to call. Here the CDR3 DNA reads TGTGCCACCCTTATGTGGGGATCCGGGGAGCTGTTTTTT. Translated, it gives CATLMWGSGELFF. Based on the CDR3 plus reference TRBV15 and TRBJ2-2, the full variable domain is DAMVIQNPRYQVTQFGKPVTLSCSQTLNHNVMYWYQQKSSQAPKLLFHYYDKDFNNEADTPDNFQSRRPNTSFCFLDIRSPGLGDTAMYLCATLMWGSGELFFGEGSRLTVL.